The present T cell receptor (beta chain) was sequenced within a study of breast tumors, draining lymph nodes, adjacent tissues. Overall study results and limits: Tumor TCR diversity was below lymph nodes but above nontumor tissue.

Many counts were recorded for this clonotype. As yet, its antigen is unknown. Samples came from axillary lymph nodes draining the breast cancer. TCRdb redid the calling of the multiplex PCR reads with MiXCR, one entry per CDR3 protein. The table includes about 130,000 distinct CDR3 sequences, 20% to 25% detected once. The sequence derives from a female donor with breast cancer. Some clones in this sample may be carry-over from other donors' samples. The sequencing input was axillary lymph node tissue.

The CDR3, as DNA: TGCGCCAGCAGCGGCGAGGGGGGCTACACCTTC. Its protein product is CASSGEGGYTF. The chain is built from TRBV5-1 and TRBJ1-2; D may be TRBD1 (5 bases). This CDR3 contains 11 residues. Trimming cost V 4 bases and J 8 bases, with 9 bases left between them. The germline V gene has CDR1 SGHRS and CDR2 YFSETQ.